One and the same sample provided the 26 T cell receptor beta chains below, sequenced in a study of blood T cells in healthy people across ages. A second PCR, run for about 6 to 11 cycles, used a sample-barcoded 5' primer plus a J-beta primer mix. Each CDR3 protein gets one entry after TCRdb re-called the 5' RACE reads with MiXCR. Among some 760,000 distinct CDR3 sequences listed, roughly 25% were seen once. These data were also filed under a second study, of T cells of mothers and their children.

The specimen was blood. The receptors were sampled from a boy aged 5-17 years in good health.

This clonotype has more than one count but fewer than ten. CDR3: CASSRQPRSEAFF. Here the CDR3 DNA reads TGTGCCAGCAGTCGTCAGCCGCGAAGTGAAGCTTTCTTT. The chain recombines TRBV12-3 or TRBV12-4 with TRBJ1-1; D not certain. The CDR3 covers 13 residues. V shed 5 bases and J shed 7 bases, with 14 bases lying between them.

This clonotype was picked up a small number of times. This CDR3 reads CSVVGLASGGSLYEQYF. CDR3 coding DNA: TGCAGCGTTGTGGGTCTGGCTAGCGGGGGAAGCCTCTACGAGCAGTACTTC. V is TRBV29-1 and J is TRBJ2-5; 10 bases line up with TRBD2. The tail of the sequence fits TRBJ2-7 better, so the J call may be wrong. Germline V gene lookup returns CDR1 SQVTM and CDR2 ANQGSEA. The CDR3 spans 17 residues.

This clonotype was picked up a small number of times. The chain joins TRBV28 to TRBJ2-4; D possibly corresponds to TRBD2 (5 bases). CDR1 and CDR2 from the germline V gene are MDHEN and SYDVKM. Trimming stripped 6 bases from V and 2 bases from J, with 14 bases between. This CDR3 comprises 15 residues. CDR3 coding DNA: TGTGCCAGCAGGGCGGGCAGTGTAACCAAAAACATTCAGTACTTC. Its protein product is CASRAGSVTKNIQYF.

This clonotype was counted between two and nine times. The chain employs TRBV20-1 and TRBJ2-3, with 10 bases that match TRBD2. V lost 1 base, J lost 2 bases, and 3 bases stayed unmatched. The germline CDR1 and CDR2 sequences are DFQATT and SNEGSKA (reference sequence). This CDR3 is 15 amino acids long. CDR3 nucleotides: TGCAGTGCTAGAGTTAGCGGGGGGTTCACAGATACGCAGTATTTT. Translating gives CSARVSGGFTDTQYF.

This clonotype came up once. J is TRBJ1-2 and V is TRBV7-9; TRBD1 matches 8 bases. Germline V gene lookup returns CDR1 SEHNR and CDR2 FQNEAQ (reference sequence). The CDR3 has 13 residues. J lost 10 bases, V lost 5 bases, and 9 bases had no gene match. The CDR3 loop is CASSPKDREVYTF. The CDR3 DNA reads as TGTGCCAGCAGCCCGAAGGACAGGGAAGTCTACACCTTC.

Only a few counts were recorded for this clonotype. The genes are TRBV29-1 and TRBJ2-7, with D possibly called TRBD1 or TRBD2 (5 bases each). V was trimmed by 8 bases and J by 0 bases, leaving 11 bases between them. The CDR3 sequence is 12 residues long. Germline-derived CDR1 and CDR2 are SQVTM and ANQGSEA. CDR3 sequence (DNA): TGCAGCACGCTGGGACCCTCCTACGAGCAGTACTTC. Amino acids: CSTLGPSYEQYF.

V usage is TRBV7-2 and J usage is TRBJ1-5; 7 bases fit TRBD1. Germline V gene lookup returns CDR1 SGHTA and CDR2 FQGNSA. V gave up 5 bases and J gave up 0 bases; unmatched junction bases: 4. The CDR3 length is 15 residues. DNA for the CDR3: TGTGCCAGCAGCGGGACAGTTAATAGCAATCAGCCCCAGCATTTT. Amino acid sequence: CASSGTVNSNQPQHF.

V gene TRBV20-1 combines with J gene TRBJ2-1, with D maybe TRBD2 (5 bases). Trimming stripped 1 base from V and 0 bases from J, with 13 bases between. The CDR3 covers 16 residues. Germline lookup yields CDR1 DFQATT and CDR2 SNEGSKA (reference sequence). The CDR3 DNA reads TGCAGTGCTAGAGTGGTCGAGGGATTCTCCTACAATGAGCAGTTCTTC. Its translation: CSARVVEGFSYNEQFF.

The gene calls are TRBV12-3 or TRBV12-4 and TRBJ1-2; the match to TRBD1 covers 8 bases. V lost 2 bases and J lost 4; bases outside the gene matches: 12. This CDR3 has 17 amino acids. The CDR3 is CASSLRAALTGVYGYTF. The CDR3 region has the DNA TGTGCCAGCAGTTTAAGGGCCGCCTTGACAGGGGTCTATGGCTACACCTTC.

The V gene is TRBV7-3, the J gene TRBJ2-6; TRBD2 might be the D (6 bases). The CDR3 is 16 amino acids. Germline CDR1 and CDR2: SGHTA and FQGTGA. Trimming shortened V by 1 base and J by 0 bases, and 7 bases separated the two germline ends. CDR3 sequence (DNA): TGTGCCAGCAGCTTAAACGGGGGCTCTGGGGCCAACGTCCTGACTTTC. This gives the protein CASSLNGGSGANVLTF.

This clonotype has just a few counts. The CDR3 DNA is TGTGCCACCAGCAGGACCAGCGGGGGGGCCTACAATGAGCAGTTCTTC. It translates to CATSRTSGGAYNEQFF. J is TRBJ2-1 and V is TRBV15; TRBD2 matches at 10 bases. The germline V gene encodes CDR1 LNHNV and CDR2 YYDKDF (reference sequence). The CDR3 covers 16 residues. With V trimmed by 3 bases and J by 2 bases, 4 bases remained unmatched.

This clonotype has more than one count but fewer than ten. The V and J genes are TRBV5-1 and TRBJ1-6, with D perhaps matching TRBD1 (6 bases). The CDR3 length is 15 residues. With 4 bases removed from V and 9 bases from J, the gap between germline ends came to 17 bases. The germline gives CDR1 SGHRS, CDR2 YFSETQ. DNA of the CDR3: TGCGCCAGCAGCGCCGGACAGTACGGGGGTTCACCCCTCCACTTT. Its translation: CASSAGQYGGSPLHF.

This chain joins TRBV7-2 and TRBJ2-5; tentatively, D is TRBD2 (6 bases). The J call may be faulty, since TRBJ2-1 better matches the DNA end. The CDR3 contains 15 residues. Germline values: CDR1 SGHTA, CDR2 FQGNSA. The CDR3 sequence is CASSLRTSRVDEQFF. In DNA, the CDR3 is TGTGCCAGCAGCTTAAGAACTAGCCGTGTCGATGAGCAGTTCTTC.

The CDR3 reads CASSTGTVQETQYF. In nucleotides, the CDR3 is TGTGCCAGTAGTACGGGGACAGTCCAAGAGACCCAGTACTTC. The J gene is TRBJ2-5, the V gene TRBV19, with 7 bases that match TRBD1. V was pared by 4 bases and J by 1 base, with 3 bases of the junction left unmatched. Looked up from germline, CDR1 is LNHDA and CDR2 is SQIVND (reference sequence). The CDR3 has 14 amino acids. Drawing the rest from reference TRBV19 and TRBJ2-5, the complete variable domain is DGGITQSPKYLFRKEGQNVTLSCEQNLNHDAMYWYRQDPGQGLRLIYYSQIVNDFQKGDIAEGYSVSREKKESFPLTVTSAQKNPTAFYLCASSTGTVQETQYFGPGTRLLVL.

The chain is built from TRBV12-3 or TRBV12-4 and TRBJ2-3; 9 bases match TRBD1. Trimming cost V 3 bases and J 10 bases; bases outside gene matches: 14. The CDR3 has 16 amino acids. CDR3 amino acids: CASSFGDREPPRAQYF. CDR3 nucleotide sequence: TGTGCCAGCAGTTTTGGGGACAGGGAGCCCCCTAGGGCGCAGTATTTT.

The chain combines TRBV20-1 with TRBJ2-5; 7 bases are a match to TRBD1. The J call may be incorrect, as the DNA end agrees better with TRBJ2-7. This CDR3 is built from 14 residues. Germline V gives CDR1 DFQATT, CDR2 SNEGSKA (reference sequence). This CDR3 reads CSAPQLTGPYEQYF. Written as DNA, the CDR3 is TGCAGTGCTCCGCAACTGACAGGGCCGTACGAGCAGTACTTC.

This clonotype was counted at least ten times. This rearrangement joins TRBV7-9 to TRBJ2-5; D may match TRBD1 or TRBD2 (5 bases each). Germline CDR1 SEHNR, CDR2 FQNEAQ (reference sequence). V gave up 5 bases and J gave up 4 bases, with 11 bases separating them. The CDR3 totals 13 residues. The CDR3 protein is CASSPAGAETQYF. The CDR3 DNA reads TGTGCCAGCAGCCCGGCCGGGGCAGAGACCCAGTACTTC.

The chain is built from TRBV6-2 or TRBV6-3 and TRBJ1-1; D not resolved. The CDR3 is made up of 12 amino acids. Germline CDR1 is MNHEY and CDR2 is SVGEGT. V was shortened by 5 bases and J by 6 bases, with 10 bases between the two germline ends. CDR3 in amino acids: CASSSITAEAFF. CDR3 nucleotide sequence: TGTGCCAGCAGTAGTATTACGGCTGAAGCTTTCTTT.

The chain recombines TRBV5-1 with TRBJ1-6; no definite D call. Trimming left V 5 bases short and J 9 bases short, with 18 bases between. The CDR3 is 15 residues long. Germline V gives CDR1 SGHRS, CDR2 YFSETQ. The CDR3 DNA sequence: TGCGCCAGCAGTCCAATGTCCAGCGGGATTTCACCCCTCCACTTT. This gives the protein CASSPMSSGISPLHF.

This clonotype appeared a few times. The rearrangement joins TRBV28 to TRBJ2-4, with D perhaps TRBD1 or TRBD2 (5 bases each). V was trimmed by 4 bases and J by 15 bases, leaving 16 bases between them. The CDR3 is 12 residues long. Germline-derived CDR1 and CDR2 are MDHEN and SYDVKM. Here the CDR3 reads CASSSLGTQPYF. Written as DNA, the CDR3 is TGTGCCAGCAGTTCACTCGGGACGCAGCCGTACTTC. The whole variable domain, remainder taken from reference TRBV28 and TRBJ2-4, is DVKVTQSSRYLVKRTGEKVFLECVQDMDHENMFWYRQDPGLGLRLIYFSYDVKMKEKGDIPEGYSVSREKKERFSLILESASTNQTSMYLCASSSLGTQPYFGAGTRLSVL.

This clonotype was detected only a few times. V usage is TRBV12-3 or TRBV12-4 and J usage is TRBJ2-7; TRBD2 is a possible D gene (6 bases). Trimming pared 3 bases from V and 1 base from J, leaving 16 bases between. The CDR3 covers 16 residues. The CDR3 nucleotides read TGTGCCAGCAGTTTCTCGAGGCCTAGCGCATCCTACGAGCAGTACTTC. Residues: CASSFSRPSASYEQYF.

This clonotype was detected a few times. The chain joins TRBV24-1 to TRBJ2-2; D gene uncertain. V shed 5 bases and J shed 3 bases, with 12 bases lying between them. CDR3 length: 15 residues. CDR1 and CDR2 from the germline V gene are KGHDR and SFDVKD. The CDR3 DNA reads TGTGCCACCAGTGCAGTACAGCCCGACACCGGGGAGCTGTTTTTT. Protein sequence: CATSAVQPDTGELFF.

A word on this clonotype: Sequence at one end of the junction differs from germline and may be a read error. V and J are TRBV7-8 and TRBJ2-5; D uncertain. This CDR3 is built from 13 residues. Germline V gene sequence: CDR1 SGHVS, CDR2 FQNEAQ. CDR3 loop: CASSFSETDGQYF. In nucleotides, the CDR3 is TGTGCCAGCAGCTTTTCAGAGACTGACGGCCAGTATTTC.

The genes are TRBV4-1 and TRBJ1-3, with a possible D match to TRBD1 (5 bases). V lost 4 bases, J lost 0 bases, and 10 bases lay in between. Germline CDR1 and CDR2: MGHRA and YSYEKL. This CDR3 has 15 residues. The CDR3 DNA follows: TGCGCCAGCAGCCCGGACGACAGCTCTGGAAACACCATATATTTT. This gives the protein CASSPDDSSGNTIYF.

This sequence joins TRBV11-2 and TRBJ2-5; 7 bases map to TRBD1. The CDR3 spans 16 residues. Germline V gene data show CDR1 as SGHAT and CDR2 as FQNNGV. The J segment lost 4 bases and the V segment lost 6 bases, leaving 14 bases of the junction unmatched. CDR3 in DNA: TGTGCCAGCAGACACACCGGGACAGTCGAAGGAGAGACCCAGTACTTC. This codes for CASRHTGTVEGETQYF.

This CDR3 reads CASSSGHPLDTIYF. The CDR3 bases are TGCGCCAGCAGCTCGGGACATCCTTTGGACACCATATATTTT. The chain combines TRBV4-1 with TRBJ1-3; tentative D call: TRBD1 (6 bases). The germline V and J ends were trimmed by 5 bases and 8 bases, with 16 bases remaining between them. This CDR3 contains 14 residues. CDR1 and CDR2 from the germline V gene are MGHRA and YSYEKL.